Following are 25 T cell receptor beta chains from one sample sequenced in a study of CD8+ T cells in alopecia areata. cDNA serving as the sequencing template came from extracted, reverse transcribed RNA. TCRdb keeps only in-frame clones here, not all; method: immunoSEQ multiplex PCR. The sample carries 120,000 or so clones, roughly 55% recorded once. The sample's treatment: oral pan-JAK inhibitor, 5-10 mg twice daily. The starting material was CD4+ T cells sorted from blood, obtained at week 4, from a patient treated with tofacitinib. Receptor source: a human donor with alopecia areata.

The chain combines TRBV2 with TRBJ2-3, with D maybe TRBD2 (7 bases). Germline V gene sequence: CDR1 SNHLY, CDR2 FYNNEI. The length of the CDR3 is 14 residues. V was clipped by 10 bases and J by 3 bases, with 17 bases between them. The CDR3 nucleotides are TGTGCCACCTCGGACAGCGGGGTTACAGATACGCAGTATTTT. This sequence encodes CATSDSGVTDTQYF.

V gene TRBV29-1 combines with J gene TRBJ1-1; 10 positions agree with TRBD1. V dropped 4 bases and J dropped 10; count of bases not matched to a gene: 6. The CDR3 sequence is 12 residues long. Germline values: CDR1 SQVTM, CDR2 ANQGSEA. The CDR3 sequence is CSVGDRGKAAFF. CDR3 nucleotides: TGCAGCGTTGGGGACAGGGGAAAGGCAGCTTTCTTT. Full variable domain (outside the CDR3, taken from reference TRBV29-1 and TRBJ1-1): SAVISQKPSRDICQRGTSLTIQCQVDSQVTMMFWYRQQPGQSLTLIATANQGSEATYESGFVIDKFPISRPNLTFSTLTVSNMSPEDSSIYLCSVGDRGKAAFFGQGTRLTVV.

This clone came up a few times. V and J are TRBV2 and TRBJ2-5; unclear D gene. The CDR3 is 11 residues long. V shed 5 bases and J shed 5 bases, with 6 bases lying between them. CDR1 SNHLY and CDR2 FYNNEI come from the germline V gene. CDR3 residues: CASSLAETQYF. The CDR3 DNA is TGTGCCAGCAGTTTGGCGGAGACCCAGTACTTC.

The chain employs TRBV14 and TRBJ1-1; maybe TRBD1 (6 bases). The CDR3 is 16 residues long. The V end lost 11 bases, the J end lost 2 bases, and 24 bases lay between the germline ends. Germline V gives CDR1 SGHDN, CDR2 FVKESK. In nucleotides, the CDR3 is TGTGCCGGGCTGCGTGGGGGCACAATACCCAACACTGAAGCTTTCTTT. As protein: CAGLRGGTIPNTEAFF.

The chain couples TRBV9 to TRBJ2-3; D is unclear. This CDR3 has 12 residues. Trimming took 4 bases from V and 4 from J, leaving 7 bases between them. CDR1 is SGDLS and CDR2 is YYNGEE in the germline V gene. In nucleotides, the CDR3 is TGTGCCAGCAGCCAAGACCCAGATACGCAGTATTTT. Amino acid sequence: CASSQDPDTQYF.

The chain recombines TRBV15 with TRBJ2-7; 7 bases map to TRBD1. The CDR3 runs 14 residues. The junction had 5 bases not matched to a gene; V was cut back by 1 base and J by 5 bases. Germline CDR1 reads LNHNV; CDR2 reads YYDKDF (reference sequence). The CDR3 loop is CATSRVGTVHEQYF. In DNA form, the CDR3 reads TGTGCCACCAGCAGAGTCGGGACAGTGCACGAGCAGTACTTC. Drawing the rest from reference TRBV15 and TRBJ2-7, the complete variable domain is DAMVIQNPRYQVTQFGKPVTLSCSQTLNHNVMYWYQQKSSQAPKLLFHYYDKDFNNEADTPDNFQSRRPNTSFCFLDIRSPGLGDTAMYLCATSRVGTVHEQYFGPGTRLTVT.

This clone came up a few times. This chain links TRBV30 with TRBJ1-4; 9 bases are shared with TRBD1. V was pared by 5 bases and J by 7 bases, with 14 bases of the junction left unmatched. The CDR3 loop spans 16 amino acids. Per germline, CDR1 GTSNPN and CDR2 SVGIG (reference sequence). CDR3 DNA: TGTGCCTGGGATCCCCGGGACAGGGCTTATAGTGAAAAACTGTTTTTT. It translates to CAWDPRDRAYSEKLFF.

The V and J genes are TRBV2 and TRBJ2-5; 7 bases agree with TRBD1. CDR3 length: 14 residues. V dropped 6 bases and J dropped 3; count of bases not matched to a gene: 7. In germline, CDR1 is SNHLY, CDR2 FYNNEI. The CDR3 spells CASSPDRAEETQYF. CDR3 nucleotide sequence: TGTGCCAGCAGCCCCGACAGGGCGGAAGAGACCCAGTACTTC.

About this clone itself: This sample also contains other DNA sequences that code for the same CDR3. The J gene is TRBJ2-1, the V gene TRBV5-1, with 10 bases identical to TRBD2. This CDR3 is 16 amino acids long. CDR1 is SGHRS, CDR2 YFSETQ, per germline. Unmatched junction bases numbered 2, after V lost 0 bases and J lost 2 bases. The CDR3 loop is CASSLAAGGPYNEQFF. For the CDR3, the DNA is TGCGCCAGCAGCTTGGCAGCGGGAGGGCCCTACAATGAGCAGTTCTTC.

The chain recombines TRBV7-2 with TRBJ1-4; D remains unclear. V lost 1 base to trimming and J lost 4 bases, with 10 bases between them. This CDR3 is 15 amino acids long. Germline V lookup: CDR1 SGHTA, CDR2 FQGNSA. This chain's CDR3 is CASSLELGDNEKLFF. In DNA, the CDR3 is TGTGCCAGCAGCTTAGAGCTCGGAGATAATGAAAAACTGTTTTTT.

In this sample, this clone turned up a few times. For the CDR3, the DNA is TGCAGCGTTGATGGCGGTGTCACAGATACGCAGTATTTT. It specifies CSVDGGVTDTQYF. The chain has TRBV29-1 and TRBJ2-3; no definite D call. Deletions cut 3 bases from V and 2 bases from J, with 9 bases between. CDR1 is SQVTM and CDR2 is ANQGSEA in the germline V gene. The CDR3 spans 13 residues.

This chain connects TRBV11-2 to TRBJ2-5; D gene uncertain. CDR1 and CDR2 from the germline V gene are SGHAT and FQNNGV. CDR3 size: 12 residues. V was shortened by 2 bases and J by 9 bases, with 10 bases between the two germline ends. The CDR3 loop reads CASSLLNYPQYF. CDR3 nucleotides: TGTGCCAGCAGCTTACTTAACTATCCCCAGTACTTC.

The chain joins TRBV2 to TRBJ2-7, with D perhaps being TRBD1 or TRBD2 (5 bases each). CDR3 length: 12 residues. Looked up from germline, CDR1 is SNHLY and CDR2 is FYNNEI. Trimming removed 4 bases from V and 3 bases from J, with 7 bases in between. CDR3 loop: CASSGDVYEQYF. For the CDR3, the DNA is TGTGCCAGCAGTGGGGACGTCTACGAGCAGTACTTC. Full variable domain (rest looked up from reference TRBV2 and TRBJ2-7): EPEVTQTPSHQVTQMGQEVILRCVPISNHLYFYWYRQILGQKVEFLVSFYNNEISEKSEIFDDQFSVERPDGSNFTLKIRSTKLEDSAMYFCASSGDVYEQYFGPGTRLTVT.

This sequence joins TRBV2 and TRBJ1-1; tentative D call: TRBD1 (5 bases). Germline assignment: CDR1 SNHLY and CDR2 FYNNEI. V was trimmed by 2 bases and J by 0 bases, leaving 22 bases between them. This CDR3 is 19 amino acids long. The CDR3 spells CASSESSPGTTFMNTEAFF. Written as DNA, the CDR3 is TGTGCCAGCAGTGAATCGTCACCCGGGACTACCTTCATGAACACTGAAGCTTTCTTT. The whole variable domain, remainder taken from reference TRBV2 and TRBJ1-1, is EPEVTQTPSHQVTQMGQEVILRCVPISNHLYFYWYRQILGQKVEFLVSFYNNEISEKSEIFDDQFSVERPDGSNFTLKIRSTKLEDSAMYFCASSESSPGTTFMNTEAFFGQGTRLTVV.

The chain carries TRBV5-1 and TRBJ2-7, with 8 nucleotides matching TRBD2. The length of the CDR3 is 15 residues. The germline V gene has CDR1 SGHRS and CDR2 YFSETQ. The ends lost 5 bases at V and 5 bases at J; junction bases unmatched: 12. CDR3 sequence (DNA): TGCGCCAGCAGGCGAATAGCGGGGCTCGGAGACGAGCAGTACTTC. This gives the protein CASRRIAGLGDEQYF.

This clone was detected a few times. V gene TRBV18 combines with J gene TRBJ2-7; perhaps TRBD1 as D (5 bases). This CDR3 is built from 11 residues. The V and J ends lost 2 bases and 6 bases respectively, with 5 bases between them. Germline loops: CDR1 KGHSH, CDR2 LQKENI. In DNA form, the CDR3 reads TGTGCCAGCTCACCAAGGGGCGAGCAGTACTTC. It codes for CASSPRGEQYF. Complete variable domain (other parts from reference TRBV18 and TRBJ2-7): NAGVMQNPRHLVRRRGQEARLRCSPMKGHSHVYWYRQLPEEGLKFMVYLQKENIIDESGMPKERFSAEFPKEGPSILRIQQVVRGDSAAYFCASSPRGEQYFGPGTRLTVT.

This clone was seen only a few times. The chain combines TRBV7-2 with TRBJ2-7; D gene ambiguous. This CDR3 comprises 19 residues. CDR1 is SGHTA and CDR2 is FQGNSA in the germline V gene. V gave up 4 bases and J gave up 4 bases, with 29 bases separating them. The CDR3 sequence: CASSSGPTPPAHQPYEQYF. The CDR3 region has the DNA TGTGCCAGCAGCTCCGGCCCTACGCCTCCGGCCCACCAGCCTTACGAGCAGTACTTC. Variable domain in full (rest from reference TRBV7-2 and TRBJ2-7): GAGVSQSPSNKVTEKGKDVELRCDPISGHTALYWYRQSLGQGLEFLIYFQGNSAPDKSGLPSDRFSAERTGGSVSTLTIQRTQQEDSAVYLCASSSGPTPPAHQPYEQYFGPGTRLTVT.

The chain combines TRBV29-1 with TRBJ2-2; a possible D gene is TRBD2 (5 bases). V shed 4 bases and J shed 6 bases, with 12 bases lying between them. The CDR3 is made up of 13 amino acids. The germline V gene encodes CDR1 SQVTM and CDR2 ANQGSEA. This chain's CDR3 is CSVVGKEAGELFF. In DNA form, the CDR3 reads TGCAGCGTTGTCGGGAAAGAAGCCGGGGAGCTGTTTTTT.

The V call is TRBV5-1, the J call TRBJ2-7; D remains ambiguous. The CDR3 is made up of 12 amino acids. Looked up from germline, CDR1 is SGHRS and CDR2 is YFSETQ. V lost 5 bases to trimming and J lost 3 bases, with 9 bases between them. CDR3 bases: TGCGCCAGCAGGCCTGACAACTACGAGCAGTACTTC. Translated, it gives CASRPDNYEQYF.

The gene calls are TRBV30 and TRBJ2-2; D not resolved. Trimming cost V 7 bases and J 8 bases, with 11 bases left between them. CDR1 and CDR2 from the germline V gene are GTSNPN and SVGIG (reference sequence). The CDR3 spans 11 residues. The CDR3 sequence is CASGPRGELFF. The DNA of the CDR3 is TGTGCCTCCGGGCCTAGGGGGGAGCTGTTTTTT.

J is TRBJ2-6 and V is TRBV30; 7 bases fit TRBD2. The CDR3 totals 13 residues. CDR1 and CDR2 (germline): GTSNPN, SVGIG (reference sequence). Losses at the gene ends were 8 bases for V and 1 base for J; bases not matched to a gene: 2. The CDR3 DNA reads TGTGCCGGGGAGGGTTCTGGGGCCAACGTCCTGACTTTC. It codes for CAGEGSGANVLTF.

The chain couples TRBV7-8 to TRBJ2-7; D gene uncertain. CDR3 length: 12 residues. CDR1 SGHVS and CDR2 FQNEAQ come from the germline V gene. The V gene lost 5 bases and the J gene lost 4 bases, with 9 bases spanning the gap. In DNA, the CDR3 is TGTGCCAGCAGCCCAGCGAGGTACGAGCAGTACTTC. This sequence encodes CASSPARYEQYF.

The V gene is TRBV4-3, the J gene TRBJ2-7; 10 positions match TRBD1. The CDR3 runs to 15 residues. Germline CDR1 LGHNA, CDR2 YSLEER. J gave up 2 bases and V 4 bases, and 5 bases lay outside the gene matches. The chain's CDR3 is CASSLFGTGAYEQYF. The CDR3 DNA reads TGCGCCAGCAGCCTATTCGGGACAGGGGCCTACGAGCAGTACTTC.

The chain carries TRBV7-9 and TRBJ2-5, with D maybe TRBD1 (5 bases). This CDR3 is built from 16 residues. The ends were cut back, 3 bases at V and 2 bases at J, with 16 bases in the middle. Germline V CDR1 and CDR2: SEHNR, FQNEAQ (reference sequence). CDR3 amino acids: CASSFLGRALQETQYF. Written as DNA, the CDR3 is TGTGCCAGCAGCTTCCTCGGCAGGGCCCTACAAGAGACCCAGTACTTC.

This clone showed up just once. The V and J genes are TRBV2 and TRBJ2-7; D is unclear. V dropped 5 bases and J dropped 3 bases, with 11 bases sitting between them. CDR3 length equals 13 residues. Looked up from germline, CDR1 is SNHLY and CDR2 is FYNNEI. CDR3 protein: CASSISQFYEQYF. CDR3 DNA: TGTGCCAGCAGTATCAGCCAGTTCTACGAGCAGTACTTC.